These 31 T cell receptor beta chains came from one sample sequenced in a study of Ad26.COV2.S vaccination and SARS-CoV-2 variants. The repertoire was sequenced with immunoSEQ multiplex PCR; TCRdb's copy has only in-frame clones and lacks some. This sample has about half a million clones; around 89% occur once, and the top ten carry under 2%. The treatment was: some 20 received Ad26.COV2.S at low or high dose, single or two shots; about 5 received placebo; per-sample allocation not given. Repertoires come from day 63 after the first vaccine or placebo injection. Specimen: peripheral blood, collected in a trial of Ad26.COV2.S vaccine versus placebo. Every receptor here comes from a person between 18 and 60 years old who received the Ad26.COV2.S COVID-19 vaccine or a placebo.

V is TRBV20-1 and J is TRBJ2-1; no clear D gene. The CDR3 runs to 11 residues. V was clipped by 4 bases and J by 6 bases, with 7 bases between them. CDR1 and CDR2 (germline): DFQATT, SNEGSKA (reference sequence). CDR3 nucleotides: TGCAGTGCTACGAAACTCAATGAGCAGTTCTTC. Residues: CSATKLNEQFF.

The chain employs TRBV6-2 or TRBV6-3 and TRBJ2-7; 8 nucleotides line up with TRBD1. V gave up 5 bases and J gave up 3 bases; unmatched junction bases: 12. Germline-derived CDR1 and CDR2 are MNHEY and SVGEGT. The CDR3 has 16 amino acids. In DNA form, the CDR3 reads TGTGCCAGCAGTCTAATACAGGGGGAACCCTTCTACGAGCAGTACTTC. It translates to CASSLIQGEPFYEQYF.

The chain employs TRBV5-1 and TRBJ2-2; no definite D call. CDR3 length equals 14 residues. V was cut by 0 bases and J by 5 bases, with 8 bases left in between. CDR1 is SGHRS and CDR2 is YFSETQ in the germline V gene. CDR3 DNA: TGCGCCAGCAGCTTGGGGAGTGGAACCGGGGAGCTGTTTTTT. Its translation is CASSLGSGTGELFF.

This sequence joins TRBV14 and TRBJ2-7; no clear D. V lost 1 base to trimming and J lost 2 bases, with 9 bases between them. The germline V gene encodes CDR1 SGHDN and CDR2 FVKESK. CDR3 length: 14 residues. For the CDR3, the DNA is TGTGCCAGCAGCCAAGGTTTTGTTGCCTACGAGCAGTACTTC. This codes for CASSQGFVAYEQYF.

The chain carries TRBV19 and TRBJ2-1; 9 bases fit TRBD2. V gave up 5 bases and J gave up 5 bases; unmatched junction bases: 7. Germline loops: CDR1 LNHDA, CDR2 SQIVND (reference sequence). This CDR3 region has 15 residues. The CDR3 reads CASSYSGGLNNEQFF. The CDR3 DNA reads TGTGCCAGTAGTTATAGCGGGGGCCTAAACAATGAGCAGTTCTTC.

This chain connects TRBV5-4 to TRBJ1-6; no clear D gene. CDR3 length equals 14 residues. Germline CDR1 and CDR2: SGHNT and YYREEE (reference sequence). V was pared by 3 bases and J by 3 bases, with 7 bases between. CDR3 sequence reads: CASSSRDYNSPLHF. CDR3 nucleotides: TGTGCCAGCAGCTCGCGGGACTATAATTCACCCCTCCACTTT.

This chain joins TRBV18 and TRBJ2-2; the match to TRBD2 covers 9 bases. The J segment lost 5 bases and the V segment lost 0 bases, leaving 7 bases of the junction unmatched. Germline loops: CDR1 KGHSH, CDR2 LQKENI. This CDR3 spans 17 amino acids. The CDR3 DNA sequence: TGTGCCAGCTCACCACCGTCGAGCGGGAGGACTACCGGGGAGCTGTTTTTT. This encodes CASSPPSSGRTTGELFF.

The rearrangement links TRBV10-3 to TRBJ1-3; D perhaps matches TRBD1 (5 bases). Per germline, CDR1 ENHRY and CDR2 SYGVKD. Trimming took 2 bases from V and 1 from J, leaving 15 bases between them. The CDR3 is 17 amino acids. The CDR3 protein is CAISEGVGPYSGNTIYF. The CDR3 DNA is TGTGCCATCAGTGAGGGTGTGGGGCCGTATTCTGGAAACACCATATATTTT.

The chain recombines TRBV29-1 with TRBJ1-2; D possibly corresponds to TRBD1 (5 bases). The germline V and J ends were trimmed by 1 base and 0 bases, with 12 bases remaining between them. Germline assignment: CDR1 SQVTM and CDR2 ANQGSEA. This CDR3 is built from 15 residues. The CDR3 sequence is CSVEVWDGPNYGYTF. As DNA, the CDR3 is TGCAGCGTTGAAGTTTGGGACGGACCTAACTATGGCTACACCTTC.

The chain links TRBV7-3 to TRBJ1-1; D remains unclear. The germline CDR1 and CDR2 sequences are SGHTA and FQGTGA. CDR3 length equals 13 residues. V shed 6 bases and J shed 0 bases, with 8 bases lying between them. The CDR3 coding sequence is TGTGCCAGCAGACGCCGCATGAACACTGAAGCTTTCTTT. Translation: CASRRRMNTEAFF.

The CDR3 sequence: CASSYSRFDAPQHF. CDR3 coding DNA: TGTGCCAGCAGTTACTCCCGCTTCGACGCGCCCCAGCATTTT. The V and J genes are TRBV6-5 and TRBJ1-5, with D unclear. V was clipped by 0 bases and J by 9 bases, with 12 bases between them. The V gene's germline CDR1 is MNHEY and CDR2 SVGAGI. The CDR3 runs 14 residues.

The chain couples TRBV27 to TRBJ1-2; D may be TRBD1 (6 bases). Germline assignment: CDR1 MNHEY and CDR2 SMNVEV (reference sequence). CDR3 length equals 15 residues. The ends were cut back, 6 bases at V and 2 bases at J, with 16 bases in the middle. The CDR3 DNA sequence: TGTGCCAGCAGGAAACGCGGGGGGGCCAACTATGGCTACACCTTC. Translated, it gives CASRKRGGANYGYTF.

The chain has TRBV19 and TRBJ2-1; 8 bases map to TRBD2. V dropped 7 bases and J dropped 8; count of bases not matched to a gene: 19. From germline, CDR1 is LNHDA and CDR2 SQIVND (reference sequence). This CDR3 has 17 amino acids. CDR3 DNA: TGTGCCAGTACCCGATTAGCGGGATTTTCTGCGCGGGATGAGCAGTTCTTC. Residues: CASTRLAGFSARDEQFF.

The genes are TRBV18 and TRBJ1-1; D remains ambiguous. CDR1 KGHSH and CDR2 LQKENI come from the germline V gene. The CDR3 contains 13 residues. V lost 3 bases to trimming and J lost 6 bases, with 11 bases between them. The CDR3 sequence: CASSPIPWPEAFF. The CDR3 DNA sequence: TGTGCCAGCTCACCCATTCCTTGGCCTGAAGCTTTCTTT. The entire variable domain, with the rest obtained from reference TRBV18 and TRBJ1-1, is as follows: NAGVMQNPRHLVRRRGQEARLRCSPMKGHSHVYWYRQLPEEGLKFMVYLQKENIIDESGMPKERFSAEFPKEGPSILRIQQVVRGDSAAYFCASSPIPWPEAFFGQGTRLTVV.

A single count supports this clone. The rearrangement uses TRBV12-3 or TRBV12-4 and TRBJ2-7; 8 nucleotides line up with TRBD1. With 4 bases clipped from V and 5 bases from J, the junction kept 4 bases outside the gene matches. The CDR3 length is 13 residues. The CDR3 is CASSSVTGDEQYF. The DNA for the CDR3 is TGTGCCAGCAGTTCGGTGACAGGGGACGAGCAGTACTTC.

This clone has only one observation. The chain recombines TRBV9 with TRBJ2-3; D is unresolved. This CDR3 has 14 amino acids. Trimming took 0 bases from V and 5 from J, leaving 10 bases between them. Germline V gives CDR1 SGDLS, CDR2 YYNGEE. CDR3 sequence (DNA): TGTGCCAGCAGCGTAGAGTCGTACAAAGATACGCAGTATTTT. Protein: CASSVESYKDTQYF.

V and J are TRBV27 and TRBJ2-3, with 9 positions matching TRBD2. Trimming removed 4 bases from V and 11 bases from J; junction bases left unmatched: 10. Germline V gives CDR1 MNHEY, CDR2 SMNVEV (reference sequence). The CDR3 length is 14 residues. The CDR3 spells CASSSTNKRGVQYF. The CDR3 region has the DNA TGTGCCAGCAGTTCGACAAACAAGCGGGGGGTGCAGTATTTT.

The chain combines TRBV6-2 or TRBV6-3 with TRBJ1-1; a weak D match, TRBD1 (5 bases). In germline, CDR1 is MNHEY, CDR2 SVGEGT. With 5 bases removed from V and 5 bases from J, the gap between germline ends came to 12 bases. The CDR3 is made up of 13 amino acids. Here the CDR3 DNA reads TGTGCCAGCAGTCGTGATACAGGAACTGAAGCTTTCTTT. Protein: CASSRDTGTEAFF.

The rearrangement links TRBV7-2 to TRBJ2-7; weak D call: TRBD2 (6 bases). V lost 5 bases and J lost 3, with 26 bases in between. This CDR3 is 18 amino acids long. The germline V gene encodes CDR1 SGHTA and CDR2 FQGNSA. The CDR3 loop reads CASSPRRGTGLAIYEQYF. Here the CDR3 DNA reads TGTGCCAGCAGCCCCAGACGGGGGACGGGTTTGGCAATCTACGAGCAGTACTTC.

V gene TRBV6-5 combines with J gene TRBJ1-1; 9 bases fit TRBD1. This CDR3 is 14 amino acids long. The ends lost 2 bases at V and 3 bases at J; junction bases unmatched: 1. CDR1 is MNHEY and CDR2 is SVGAGI in the germline V gene. DNA of the CDR3: TGTGCCAGCAGTTACGGACAGGGGTACACTGAAGCTTTCTTT. Amino acids: CASSYGQGYTEAFF.

The V and J genes are TRBV27 and TRBJ2-2; 7 bases agree with TRBD1. The V gene's germline CDR1 is MNHEY and CDR2 SMNVEV (reference sequence). This CDR3 comprises 15 residues. Losses at the gene ends were 5 bases for V and 6 bases for J; bases not matched to a gene: 9. The CDR3 is CASSHGTATPGELFF. The CDR3 region has the DNA TGTGCCAGCAGTCACGGGACAGCTACACCCGGGGAGCTGTTTTTT.

This clone was recorded a few times. The gene calls are TRBV18 and TRBJ1-1; TRBD1 agrees at 8 bases. The CDR3 runs to 14 residues. Germline V gives CDR1 KGHSH, CDR2 LQKENI. Trimming cost V 3 bases and J 0 bases; bases outside gene matches: 0. CDR3 amino acids: CASSPDRVNTEAFF. The CDR3 coding sequence is TGTGCCAGCTCACCGGACAGGGTGAACACTGAAGCTTTCTTT.

The chain couples TRBV19 to TRBJ2-7; D tentatively reads TRBD1 or TRBD2 (5 bases each). Trimming shortened V by 7 bases and J by 4 bases, and 17 bases separated the two germline ends. Germline values: CDR1 LNHDA, CDR2 SQIVND (reference sequence). This CDR3 comprises 14 residues. The CDR3 here is CASTPRDRPYEQYF. Written as DNA, the CDR3 is TGTGCCAGTACCCCACGGGACCGCCCTTACGAGCAGTACTTC.

Concerning this clone: Sequence at one end of the junction differs from germline and may be a read error. The J gene is TRBJ2-5, the V gene TRBV7-2, with a possible D match to TRBD2 (6 bases). This CDR3 is built from 14 residues. The germline V gene has CDR1 SGHTA and CDR2 FQGNSA. The CDR3 sequence: CASRLASAGETQYF. The CDR3 DNA reads TGTGCCAGCAGATTAGCGTCAGCGGGAGAGACCCAGTACTTC.

The J gene is TRBJ2-7, the V gene TRBV7-9; no clear D gene. The CDR3 has 13 residues. The V gene lost 3 bases and the J gene lost 2 bases, with 8 bases spanning the gap. The germline CDR1 and CDR2 sequences are SEHNR and FQNEAQ (reference sequence). CDR3 nucleotide sequence: TGTGCCAGCAGCTTCGGCGGAGCCTACGAGCAGTACTTC. Its translation: CASSFGGAYEQYF.

The J gene is TRBJ2-7, the V gene TRBV19, with TRBD1 matching over 7 bases. The CDR3 is made up of 15 amino acids. CDR1 is LNHDA, CDR2 SQIVND, per germline (reference sequence). Trimming took 3 bases from V and 3 from J; bases not matched to a gene: 8. The CDR3 sequence is CASSIGQGVIYEQYF. The DNA of the CDR3 is TGTGCCAGTAGTATTGGGCAGGGGGTTATCTACGAGCAGTACTTC.

This chain uses TRBV19 with TRBJ2-1; D is possibly TRBD1 or TRBD2 (5 bases each). The CDR3 runs to 17 residues. Per germline, CDR1 LNHDA and CDR2 SQIVND (reference sequence). V lost 4 bases to trimming and J lost 12 bases, with 28 bases between them. The CDR3: CASSTTRHGADLITQFF. Here the CDR3 DNA reads TGTGCCAGTAGTACAACCAGGCACGGGGCCGATTTAATAACGCAGTTCTTC.

The gene calls are TRBV28 and TRBJ1-3; 10 bases align to TRBD1. Germline CDR1 reads MDHEN; CDR2 reads SYDVKM. V was clipped by 3 bases and J by 8 bases; unmatched bases: 4. The CDR3 is 14 amino acids. CDR3 DNA sequence: TGTGCCAGCAGTTTGGGGACAGGGGTGTACACCATATATTTT. It encodes CASSLGTGVYTIYF. Full variable domain (rest looked up from reference TRBV28 and TRBJ1-3): DVKVTQSSRYLVKRTGEKVFLECVQDMDHENMFWYRQDPGLGLRLIYFSYDVKMKEKGDIPEGYSVSREKKERFSLILESASTNQTSMYLCASSLGTGVYTIYFGEGSWLTVV.

The V call is TRBV6-1, the J call TRBJ1-5; no reliable D call. Germline V gene lookup returns CDR1 MNHNS and CDR2 SASEGT. The CDR3 consists of 12 residues. Trimming stripped 3 bases from V and 2 bases from J, with 2 bases between. DNA of the CDR3: TGTGCCAGCAGTGACGGCAATCAGCCCCAGCATTTT. As protein: CASSDGNQPQHF.

This chain connects TRBV30 to TRBJ2-7; TRBD2 aligns across 7 bases. Trimming cost V 5 bases and J 4 bases; bases outside gene matches: 8. Per the germline V gene, CDR1 is GTSNPN and CDR2 is SVGIG (reference sequence). The CDR3 spans 13 residues. The CDR3 sequence is CAWSGGLPYEQYF. CDR3 sequence (DNA): TGTGCCTGGTCGGGGGGACTACCGTACGAGCAGTACTTC.

The chain recombines TRBV5-5 with TRBJ1-1, with 8 bases identical to TRBD1. CDR3 size: 15 residues. V shed 3 bases, J shed 5 bases, and the junction held 9 bases outside the gene matches. Germline CDR1 reads SGHKS; CDR2 reads YYEKEE (reference sequence). CDR3 region: CASSSPRTGSTEAFF. CDR3 in DNA: TGTGCCAGCAGCTCGCCTCGGACAGGGAGTACTGAAGCTTTCTTT.